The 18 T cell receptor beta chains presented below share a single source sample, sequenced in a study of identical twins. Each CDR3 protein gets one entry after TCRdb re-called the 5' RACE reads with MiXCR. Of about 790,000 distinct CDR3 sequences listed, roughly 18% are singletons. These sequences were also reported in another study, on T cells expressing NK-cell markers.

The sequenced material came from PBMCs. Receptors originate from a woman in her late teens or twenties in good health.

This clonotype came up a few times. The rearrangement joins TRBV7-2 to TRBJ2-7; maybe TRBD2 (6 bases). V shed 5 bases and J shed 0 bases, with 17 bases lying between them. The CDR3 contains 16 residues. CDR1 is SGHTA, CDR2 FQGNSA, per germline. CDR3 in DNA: TGTGCCAGCAGCCCCTTTCCAGGAGGGCTCTCCTACGAGCAGTACTTC. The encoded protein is CASSPFPGGLSYEQYF.

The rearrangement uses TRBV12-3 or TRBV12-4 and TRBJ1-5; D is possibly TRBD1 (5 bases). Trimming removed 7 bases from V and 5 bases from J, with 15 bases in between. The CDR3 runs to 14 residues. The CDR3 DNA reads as TGTGCCAGCAACTTGGGACCGGGGGATCAGCCCCAGCATTTT. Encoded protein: CASNLGPGDQPQHF.

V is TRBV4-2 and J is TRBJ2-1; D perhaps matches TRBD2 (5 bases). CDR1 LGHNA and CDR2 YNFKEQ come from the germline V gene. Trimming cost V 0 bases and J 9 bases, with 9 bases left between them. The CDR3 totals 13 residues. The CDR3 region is CASSQESRAEQFF. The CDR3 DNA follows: TGTGCCAGCAGCCAAGAATCGCGGGCTGAGCAGTTCTTC.

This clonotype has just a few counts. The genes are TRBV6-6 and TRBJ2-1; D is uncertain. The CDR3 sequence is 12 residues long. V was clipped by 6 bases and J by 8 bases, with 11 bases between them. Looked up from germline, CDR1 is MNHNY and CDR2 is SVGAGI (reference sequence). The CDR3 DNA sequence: TGTGCCAGCAGCCCATCATTCCATGAGCAGTTCTTC. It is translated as CASSPSFHEQFF.

The CDR3 is CSASGQRGYEQYF. CDR3 sequence (DNA): TGCAGTGCTAGCGGGCAGAGGGGTTACGAGCAGTACTTC. The chain has TRBV20-1 and TRBJ2-7; either TRBD1 or TRBD2 may supply D (5 bases each). The CDR3 totals 13 residues. V was trimmed by 3 bases and J by 4 bases, leaving 13 bases between them. Germline V gene data show CDR1 as DFQATT and CDR2 as SNEGSKA (reference sequence).

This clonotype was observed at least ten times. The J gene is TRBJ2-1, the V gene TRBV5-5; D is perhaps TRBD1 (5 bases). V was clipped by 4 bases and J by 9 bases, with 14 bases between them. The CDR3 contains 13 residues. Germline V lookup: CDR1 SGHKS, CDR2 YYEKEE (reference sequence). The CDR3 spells CASSQNQGGEQFF. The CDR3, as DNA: TGTGCCAGCAGCCAAAACCAGGGCGGTGAGCAGTTCTTC.

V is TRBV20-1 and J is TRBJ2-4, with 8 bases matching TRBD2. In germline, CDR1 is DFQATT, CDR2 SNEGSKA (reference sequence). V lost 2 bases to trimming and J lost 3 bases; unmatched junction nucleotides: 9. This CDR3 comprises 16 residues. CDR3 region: CSARPSGPGDKNIQYF. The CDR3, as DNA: TGCAGTGCTAGACCTAGCGGGCCTGGGGACAAAAACATTCAGTACTTC.

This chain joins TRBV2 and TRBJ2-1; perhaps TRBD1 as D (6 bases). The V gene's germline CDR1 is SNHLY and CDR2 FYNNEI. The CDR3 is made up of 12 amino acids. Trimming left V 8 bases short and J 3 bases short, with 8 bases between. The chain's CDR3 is CASARGYNEQFF. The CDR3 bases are TGTGCCAGCGCCAGGGGCTACAATGAGCAGTTCTTC.

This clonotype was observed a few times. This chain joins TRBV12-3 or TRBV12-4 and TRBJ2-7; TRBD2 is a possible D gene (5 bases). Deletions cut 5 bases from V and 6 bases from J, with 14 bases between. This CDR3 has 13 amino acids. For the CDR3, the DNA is TGTGCCAGCAGTCCTGGACCCGCGGGCGAGCAGTACTTC. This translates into CASSPGPAGEQYF.

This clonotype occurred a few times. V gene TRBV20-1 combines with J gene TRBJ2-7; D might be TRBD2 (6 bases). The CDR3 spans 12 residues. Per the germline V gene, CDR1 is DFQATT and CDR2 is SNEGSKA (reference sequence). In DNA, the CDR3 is TGCAGCGGAGGGGTGGGGGTCTACGAGCAGTACTTC. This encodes CSGGVGVYEQYF.

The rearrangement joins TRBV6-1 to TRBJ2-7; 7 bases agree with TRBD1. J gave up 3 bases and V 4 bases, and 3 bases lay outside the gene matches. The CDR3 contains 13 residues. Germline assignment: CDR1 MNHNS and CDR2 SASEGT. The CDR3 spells CASSGWDSYEQYF. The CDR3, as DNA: TGTGCCAGCAGTGGGTGGGACAGCTACGAGCAGTACTTC.

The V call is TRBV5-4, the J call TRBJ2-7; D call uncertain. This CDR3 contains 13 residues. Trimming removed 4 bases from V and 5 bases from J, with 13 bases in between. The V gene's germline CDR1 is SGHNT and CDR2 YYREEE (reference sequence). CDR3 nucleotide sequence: TGTGCCAGCAGCCTAGAACCATCCAACGAGCAGTACTTC. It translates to CASSLEPSNEQYF.

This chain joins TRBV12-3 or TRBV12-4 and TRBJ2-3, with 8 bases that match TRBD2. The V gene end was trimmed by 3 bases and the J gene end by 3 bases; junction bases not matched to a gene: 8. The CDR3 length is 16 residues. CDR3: CASSLGAGGGTDTQYF. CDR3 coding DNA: TGTGCCAGCAGTTTGGGCGCGGGAGGAGGGACAGATACGCAGTATTTT.

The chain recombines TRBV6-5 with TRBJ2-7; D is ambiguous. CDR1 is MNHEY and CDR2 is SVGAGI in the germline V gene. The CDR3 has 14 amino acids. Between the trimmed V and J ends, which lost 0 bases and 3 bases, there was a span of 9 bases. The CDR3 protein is CASSYSTPNYEQYF. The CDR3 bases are TGTGCCAGCAGTTACTCCACCCCAAACTACGAGCAGTACTTC.

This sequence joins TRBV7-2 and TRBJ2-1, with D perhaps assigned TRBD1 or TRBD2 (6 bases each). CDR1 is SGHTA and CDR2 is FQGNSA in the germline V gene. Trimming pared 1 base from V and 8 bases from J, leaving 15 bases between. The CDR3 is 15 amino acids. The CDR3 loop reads CASSLEAGQGHEQFF. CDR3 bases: TGTGCCAGCAGCTTAGAGGCGGGACAAGGCCATGAGCAGTTCTTC.

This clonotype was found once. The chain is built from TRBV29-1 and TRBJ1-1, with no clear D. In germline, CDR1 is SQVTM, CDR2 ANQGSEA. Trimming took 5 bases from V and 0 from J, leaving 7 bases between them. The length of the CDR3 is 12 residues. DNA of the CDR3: TGCAGCGTTAGGCAGATGAACACTGAAGCTTTCTTT. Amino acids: CSVRQMNTEAFF.

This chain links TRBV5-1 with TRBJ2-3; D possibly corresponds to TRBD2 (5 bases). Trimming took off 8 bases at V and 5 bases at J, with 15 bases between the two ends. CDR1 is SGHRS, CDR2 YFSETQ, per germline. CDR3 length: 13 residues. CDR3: CASRTEGGDTQYF. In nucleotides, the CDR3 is TGCGCCAGTCGGACGGAAGGAGGAGATACGCAGTATTTT.

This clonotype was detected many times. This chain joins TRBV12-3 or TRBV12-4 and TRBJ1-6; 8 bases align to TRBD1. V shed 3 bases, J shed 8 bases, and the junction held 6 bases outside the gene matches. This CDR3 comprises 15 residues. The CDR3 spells CASSFGTGRDSPLHF. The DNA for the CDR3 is TGTGCCAGCAGTTTCGGGACAGGTCGGGATTCACCCCTCCACTTT.